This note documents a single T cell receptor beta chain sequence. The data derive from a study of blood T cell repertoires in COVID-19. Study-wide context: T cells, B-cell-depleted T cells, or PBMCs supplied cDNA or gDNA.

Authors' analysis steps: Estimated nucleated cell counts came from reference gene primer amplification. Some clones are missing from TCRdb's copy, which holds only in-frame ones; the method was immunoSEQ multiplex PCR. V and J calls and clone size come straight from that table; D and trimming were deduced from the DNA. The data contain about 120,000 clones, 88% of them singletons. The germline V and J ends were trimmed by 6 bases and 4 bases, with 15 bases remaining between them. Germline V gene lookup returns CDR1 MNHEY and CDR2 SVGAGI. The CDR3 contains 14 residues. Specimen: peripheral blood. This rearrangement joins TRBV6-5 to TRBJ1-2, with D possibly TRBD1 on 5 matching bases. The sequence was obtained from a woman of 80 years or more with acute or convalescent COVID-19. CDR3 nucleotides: TGTGCCAGCAGCCGGGACTCTTCTCCCTATGGCTACACCTTC. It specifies CASSRDSSPYGYTF.